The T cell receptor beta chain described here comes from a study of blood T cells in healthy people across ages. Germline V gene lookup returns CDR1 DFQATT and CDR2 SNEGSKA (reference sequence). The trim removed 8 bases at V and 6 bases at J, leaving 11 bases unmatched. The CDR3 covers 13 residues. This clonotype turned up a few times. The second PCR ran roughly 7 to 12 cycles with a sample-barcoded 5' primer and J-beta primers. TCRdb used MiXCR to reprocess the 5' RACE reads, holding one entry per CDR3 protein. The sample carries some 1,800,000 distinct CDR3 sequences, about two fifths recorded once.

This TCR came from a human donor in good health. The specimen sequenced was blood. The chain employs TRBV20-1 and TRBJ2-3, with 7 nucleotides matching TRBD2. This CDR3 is CSKPLGGRDTQYF. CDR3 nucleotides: TGCAGTAAACCCCTGGGAGGGAGGGATACGCAGTATTTT.